The 24 T cell receptor beta chains below come from one sample, sequenced in a study of shared clonotypes between healthy human individuals. Clones were read by immunoSEQ multiplex PCR, and TCRdb kept only the in-frame ones, dropping some. The repertoire holds about 520,000 clones, about 96% seen once, with about 0.06% in the top ten. Sequencing was carried out using naive CD4+ T cells sorted from blood. The subset was: CD45RA+ positively selected. All receptors derive from a young woman in good health.

This clone was counted a single time. Here the CDR3 DNA reads TGTGCCAGCAGCTTACACAGCGGGGGAGCCTACAATGAGCAGTTCTTC. This gives the protein CASSLHSGGAYNEQFF. This chain uses TRBV7-9 with TRBJ2-1; 8 bases line up with TRBD2. The CDR3 totals 16 residues. CDR1 and CDR2 from the germline V gene are SEHNR and FQNEAQ (reference sequence). The junction had 5 bases not matched to a gene; V was cut back by 2 bases and J by 2 bases.

The chain uses TRBV28 and TRBJ1-4; weak D call: TRBD1 (6 bases). The CDR3 has 14 residues. V dropped 6 bases and J dropped 8 bases, with 16 bases sitting between them. The germline CDR1 and CDR2 sequences are MDHEN and SYDVKM. CDR3 in DNA: TGTGCCAGCAGCTCGGGGGCAAGTCAAGAAAAACTGTTTTTT. Its protein product is CASSSGASQEKLFF.

This clone occurred once. The V and J genes are TRBV27 and TRBJ1-2; 7 bases are a match to TRBD1. The junction had 4 bases not matched to a gene; V was cut back by 4 bases and J by 8 bases. From germline, CDR1 is MNHEY and CDR2 SMNVEV (reference sequence). The CDR3 runs 12 residues. DNA for the CDR3: TGTGCCAGCAGTTCTCACAGGGGAGGCTACACCTTC. Amino acids: CASSSHRGGYTF.

This chain connects TRBV7-2 to TRBJ2-3; no reliable D call. There are 14 residues in the CDR3. The germline V gene has CDR1 SGHTA and CDR2 FQGNSA. Trimming stripped 1 base from V and 1 base from J, with 6 bases between. The DNA for the CDR3 is TGTGCCAGCAGCTTAGGTCGGGGCACAGATACGCAGTATTTT. Protein product: CASSLGRGTDTQYF.

The chain is built from TRBV19 and TRBJ2-1, with D possibly matching TRBD2 (6 bases). Germline lookup yields CDR1 LNHDA and CDR2 SQIVND (reference sequence). The CDR3 extends over 14 amino acids. Deletions cut 5 bases from V and 1 base from J, with 9 bases between. CDR3 protein: CASSLRGSYNEQFF. In DNA form, the CDR3 reads TGTGCCAGTAGTCTACGGGGGTCCTACAATGAGCAGTTCTTC.

The rearrangement links TRBV28 to TRBJ2-5, with 8 bases fitting TRBD2. After removal of 6 bases from V and 4 bases from J, the junction contained 1 base not matched to a gene. The CDR3 has 12 residues. Germline assignment: CDR1 MDHEN and CDR2 SYDVKM. In DNA, the CDR3 is TGTGCCAGCAGGCGGGGGGCAGAGACCCAGTACTTC. Protein product: CASRRGAETQYF.

The chain recombines TRBV18 with TRBJ2-7; D unresolved. This CDR3 spans 16 amino acids. Trimming removed 2 bases from V and 0 bases from J, with 14 bases in between. Germline assignment: CDR1 KGHSH and CDR2 LQKENI. CDR3 region: CASSPEFGQPSYEQYF. In nucleotides, the CDR3 is TGTGCCAGCTCACCAGAGTTTGGTCAGCCCTCCTACGAGCAGTACTTC.

The rearrangement links TRBV28 to TRBJ1-2; the D is unclear. In germline, CDR1 is MDHEN, CDR2 SYDVKM. Trimming shortened V by 7 bases and J by 8 bases, and 11 bases separated the two germline ends. The CDR3 runs to 11 residues. In DNA, the CDR3 is TGTGCCAGCACCCAAGAATCCGGCTACACCTTC. Translated: CASTQESGYTF.

This chain joins TRBV2 and TRBJ1-2; D gene uncertain. Trimming took off 7 bases at V and 0 bases at J, with 9 bases between the two ends. Germline assignment: CDR1 SNHLY and CDR2 FYNNEI. This CDR3 spans 13 amino acids. Here the CDR3 DNA reads TGTGCCAGCAATCTGGGAGCTAACTATGGCTACACCTTC. Encoded protein: CASNLGANYGYTF.

This chain links TRBV29-1 with TRBJ2-5, with D possibly TRBD1 on 6 matching bases. The V and J ends lost 3 bases and 4 bases respectively, with 12 bases between them. CDR1 is SQVTM, CDR2 ANQGSEA, per germline. CDR3 length: 13 amino acids. The CDR3 nucleotides read TGCAGCGTTGACCTCAGGGGAGTAGAGACCCAGTACTTC. Protein sequence: CSVDLRGVETQYF. The full variable domain, in which reference TRBV29-1 and TRBJ2-5 provide the parts outside the CDR3, is SAVISQKPSRDICQRGTSLTIQCQVDSQVTMMFWYRQQPGQSLTLIATANQGSEATYESGFVIDKFPISRPNLTFSTLTVSNMSPEDSSIYLCSVDLRGVETQYFGPGTRLLVL.

This clone appeared once. This chain uses TRBV5-4 with TRBJ1-5; weak D call: TRBD1 (5 bases). Trimming took 0 bases from V and 6 from J, leaving 10 bases between them. The length of the CDR3 is 14 residues. The germline V gene encodes CDR1 SGHNT and CDR2 YYREEE (reference sequence). The CDR3 sequence: CASSLGGDGQPQHF. The CDR3 bases are TGTGCCAGCAGCTTGGGAGGGGACGGTCAGCCCCAGCATTTT.

The chain employs TRBV6-5 and TRBJ2-2, with a possible D match to TRBD1 (5 bases). Germline CDR1 and CDR2: MNHEY and SVGAGI. CDR3 size: 15 residues. The germline V and J ends were trimmed by 0 bases and 1 base, with 6 bases remaining between them. The CDR3 sequence: CASSYSGRNTGELFF. CDR3 DNA: TGTGCCAGCAGTTACTCGGGGCGGAACACCGGGGAGCTGTTTTTT.

The chain recombines TRBV29-1 with TRBJ2-7; D gene unclear. V was pared by 3 bases and J by 2 bases, with 11 bases between. This CDR3 is 13 amino acids long. Looked up from germline, CDR1 is SQVTM and CDR2 is ANQGSEA. The CDR3 here is CSVESDKTYEQYF. The CDR3 region has the DNA TGCAGCGTTGAGTCCGACAAGACCTACGAGCAGTACTTC.

The CDR3 DNA reads TGTGCCAGCTCAAAAAACCCTCCGGCTAGCGGGAGAGCCGAGCAGTACTTC. Protein product: CASSKNPPASGRAEQYF. The chain employs TRBV18 and TRBJ2-7; 10 bases fit TRBD2. Germline V lookup: CDR1 KGHSH, CDR2 LQKENI. This CDR3 is built from 17 residues. The ends lost 5 bases at V and 6 bases at J; junction bases unmatched: 16.

The genes are TRBV10-2 and TRBJ1-1; 10 bases align to TRBD1. Germline V lookup: CDR1 WSHSY, CDR2 SAAADI. This CDR3 is built from 15 residues. V was clipped by 6 bases and J by 3 bases; unmatched bases: 7. The CDR3 sequence: CASRDTGTGDTEAFF. CDR3 in DNA: TGCGCCAGCAGAGATACCGGGACAGGGGACACTGAAGCTTTCTTT.

The chain uses TRBV5-6 and TRBJ1-2; a weak D match, TRBD1 (5 bases). Germline CDR1 is SGHDT and CDR2 is YYEEEE. Trimming shortened V by 0 bases and J by 6 bases, and 12 bases separated the two germline ends. CDR3 size: 14 residues. The CDR3 DNA reads TGTGCCAGCAGCTTGGGACAGTCAGCGAATGGCTACACCTTC. Residues: CASSLGQSANGYTF.

In nucleotides, the CDR3 is TGTGCCAGCAGCATTGACAGGGGTGTAACTAATGAAAAACTGTTTTTT. It translates to CASSIDRGVTNEKLFF. The chain employs TRBV7-2 and TRBJ1-4; 8 nucleotides align to TRBD1. CDR1 is SGHTA, CDR2 FQGNSA, per germline. Unmatched junction bases numbered 6, after V lost 5 bases and J lost 1 base. This CDR3 is 16 amino acids long.

This chain uses TRBV27 with TRBJ1-4; the D is unclear. Trimming stripped 2 bases from V and 2 bases from J, with 6 bases between. The CDR3 is 14 amino acids. Germline lookup yields CDR1 MNHEY and CDR2 SMNVEV (reference sequence). CDR3 DNA: TGTGCCAGCAGTTTACAGAGTACTAATGAAAAACTGTTTTTT. Translated: CASSLQSTNEKLFF.

The J gene is TRBJ1-1, the V gene TRBV7-9, with a possible D match to TRBD1 (6 bases). This CDR3 contains 11 residues. CDR1 is SEHNR and CDR2 is FQNEAQ in the germline V gene (reference sequence). The V end lost 5 bases, the J end lost 8 bases, and 9 bases lay between the germline ends. The CDR3 DNA is TGTGCCAGCAGCCGAGGGGGGGAAGCTTTCTTT. Amino acids: CASSRGGEAFF.

This chain links TRBV5-1 with TRBJ2-5; D is unclear. Germline CDR1 and CDR2: SGHRS and YFSETQ. There are 14 residues in the CDR3. The germline V and J ends were trimmed by 0 bases and 3 bases, with 9 bases remaining between them. This chain's CDR3 is CASSLGASKETQYF. The DNA of the CDR3 is TGCGCCAGCAGCTTGGGGGCCAGCAAAGAGACCCAGTACTTC.

This clone has a single count. The CDR3 region has the DNA TGCACCAGCAGCCAAAGACTAGCGGGACCTCTAGCCAAAAACATTCAGTACTTC. Protein: CTSSQRLAGPLAKNIQYF. The chain recombines TRBV1 with TRBJ2-4; TRBD2, the table's D call, lacks a check against the DNA. TRBV1 is a pseudogene segment. The CDR3 runs to 18 residues.

The V gene is TRBV28, the J gene TRBJ2-2, with D maybe TRBD1 (6 bases). The ends were cut back, 2 bases at V and 2 bases at J, with 21 bases in the middle. Germline loops: CDR1 MDHEN, CDR2 SYDVKM. This CDR3 spans 19 amino acids. CDR3 loop: CASSLPLSGAYSNTGELFF. DNA of the CDR3: TGTGCCAGCAGTTTACCCCTTTCAGGGGCGTATTCTAACACCGGGGAGCTGTTTTTT.

The rearrangement links TRBV5-6 to TRBJ2-3; weak D call: TRBD2 (6 bases). Germline values: CDR1 SGHDT, CDR2 YYEEEE. This CDR3 has 18 residues. Between the trimmed V and J ends, which lost 0 bases and 2 bases, there was a span of 19 bases. The CDR3 DNA reads as TGTGCCAGCAGCTTGGGTCTGAGGGGAGGAGGACCCACAGATACGCAGTATTTT. It specifies CASSLGLRGGGPTDTQYF.

The chain has TRBV4-2 and TRBJ2-2; D may be TRBD2 (6 bases). Germline lookup yields CDR1 LGHNA and CDR2 YNFKEQ. V lost 0 bases and J lost 7, with 9 bases in between. This CDR3 has 14 residues. The CDR3 DNA sequence: TGTGCCAGCAGCCAAGATAGGAGGGGCGGGGAGCTGTTTTTT. This sequence encodes CASSQDRRGGELFF.